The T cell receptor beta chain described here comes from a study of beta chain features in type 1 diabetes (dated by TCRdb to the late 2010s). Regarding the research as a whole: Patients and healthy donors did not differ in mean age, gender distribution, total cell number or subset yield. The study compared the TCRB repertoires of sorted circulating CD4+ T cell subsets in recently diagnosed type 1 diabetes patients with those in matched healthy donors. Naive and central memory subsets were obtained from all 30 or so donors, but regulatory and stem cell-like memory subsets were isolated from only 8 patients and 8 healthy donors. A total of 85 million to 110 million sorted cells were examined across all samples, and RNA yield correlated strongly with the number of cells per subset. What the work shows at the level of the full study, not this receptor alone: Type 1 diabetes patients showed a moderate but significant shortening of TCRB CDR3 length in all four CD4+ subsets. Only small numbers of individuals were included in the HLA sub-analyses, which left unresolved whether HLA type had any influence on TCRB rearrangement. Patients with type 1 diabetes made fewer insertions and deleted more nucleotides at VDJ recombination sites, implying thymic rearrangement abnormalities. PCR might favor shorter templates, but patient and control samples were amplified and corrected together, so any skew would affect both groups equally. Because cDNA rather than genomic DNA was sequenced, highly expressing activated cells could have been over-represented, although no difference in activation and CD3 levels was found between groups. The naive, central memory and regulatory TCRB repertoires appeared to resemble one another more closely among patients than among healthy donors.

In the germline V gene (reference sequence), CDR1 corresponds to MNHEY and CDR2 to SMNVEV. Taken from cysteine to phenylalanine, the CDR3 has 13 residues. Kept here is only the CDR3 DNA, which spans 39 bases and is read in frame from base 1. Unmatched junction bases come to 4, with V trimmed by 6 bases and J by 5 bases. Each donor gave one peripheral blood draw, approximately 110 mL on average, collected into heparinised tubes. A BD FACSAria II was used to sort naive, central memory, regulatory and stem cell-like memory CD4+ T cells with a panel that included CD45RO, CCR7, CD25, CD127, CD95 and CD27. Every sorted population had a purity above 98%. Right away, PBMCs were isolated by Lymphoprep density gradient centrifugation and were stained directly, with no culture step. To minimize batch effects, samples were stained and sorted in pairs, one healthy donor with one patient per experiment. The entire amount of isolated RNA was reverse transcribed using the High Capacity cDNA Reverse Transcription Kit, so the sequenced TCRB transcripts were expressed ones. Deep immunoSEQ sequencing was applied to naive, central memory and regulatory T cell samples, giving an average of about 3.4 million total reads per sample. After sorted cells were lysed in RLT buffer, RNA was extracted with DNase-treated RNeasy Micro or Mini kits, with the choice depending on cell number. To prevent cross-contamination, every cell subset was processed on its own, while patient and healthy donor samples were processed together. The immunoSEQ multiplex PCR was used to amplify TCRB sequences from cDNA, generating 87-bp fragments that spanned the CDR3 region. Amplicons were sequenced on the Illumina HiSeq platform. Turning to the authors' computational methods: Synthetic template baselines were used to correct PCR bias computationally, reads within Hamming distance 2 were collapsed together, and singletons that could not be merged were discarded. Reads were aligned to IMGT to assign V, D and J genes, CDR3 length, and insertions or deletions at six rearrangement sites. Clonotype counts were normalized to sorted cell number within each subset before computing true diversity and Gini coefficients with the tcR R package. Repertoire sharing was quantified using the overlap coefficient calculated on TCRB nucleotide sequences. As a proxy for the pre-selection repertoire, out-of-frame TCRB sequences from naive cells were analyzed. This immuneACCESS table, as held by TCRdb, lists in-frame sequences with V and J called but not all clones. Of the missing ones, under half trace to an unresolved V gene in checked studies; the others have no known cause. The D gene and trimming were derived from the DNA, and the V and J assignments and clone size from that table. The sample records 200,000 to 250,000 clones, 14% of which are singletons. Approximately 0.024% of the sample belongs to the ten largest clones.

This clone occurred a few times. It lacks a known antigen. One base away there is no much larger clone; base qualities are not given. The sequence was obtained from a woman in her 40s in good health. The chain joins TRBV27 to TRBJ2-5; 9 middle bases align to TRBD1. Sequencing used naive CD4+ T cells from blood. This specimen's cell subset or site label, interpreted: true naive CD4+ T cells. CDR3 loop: CASRGQGTETQYF. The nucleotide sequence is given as TGTGCCAGCAGGGGACAGGGAACGGAGACCCAGTACTTC.